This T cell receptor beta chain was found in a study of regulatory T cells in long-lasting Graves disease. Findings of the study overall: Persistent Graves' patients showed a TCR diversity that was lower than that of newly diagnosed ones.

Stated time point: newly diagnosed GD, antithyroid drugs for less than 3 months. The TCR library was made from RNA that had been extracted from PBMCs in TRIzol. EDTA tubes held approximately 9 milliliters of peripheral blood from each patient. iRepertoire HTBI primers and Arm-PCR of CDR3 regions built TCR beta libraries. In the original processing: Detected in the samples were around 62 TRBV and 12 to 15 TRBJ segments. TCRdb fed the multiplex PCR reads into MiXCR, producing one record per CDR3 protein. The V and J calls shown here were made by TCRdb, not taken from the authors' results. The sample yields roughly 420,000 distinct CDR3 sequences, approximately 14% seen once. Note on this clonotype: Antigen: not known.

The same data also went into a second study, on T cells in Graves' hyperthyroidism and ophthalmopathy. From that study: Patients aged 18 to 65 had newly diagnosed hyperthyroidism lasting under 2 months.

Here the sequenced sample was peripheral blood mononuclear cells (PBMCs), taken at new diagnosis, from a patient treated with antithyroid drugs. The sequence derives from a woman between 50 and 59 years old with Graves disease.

The CDR3 spells CASSYSKGHPYEQYF. The CDR3 coding sequence is TGTGCCAGCAGTTACTCGAAGGGACACCCCTACGAGCAGTACTTC. V and J are TRBV6-2 or TRBV6-3 and TRBJ2-7; possibly TRBD1 for D (6 bases). Germline V CDR1 and CDR2: MNHEY, SVGEGT. The CDR3 length is 15 residues. Trimming took off 0 bases at V and 2 bases at J, with 11 bases between the two ends.